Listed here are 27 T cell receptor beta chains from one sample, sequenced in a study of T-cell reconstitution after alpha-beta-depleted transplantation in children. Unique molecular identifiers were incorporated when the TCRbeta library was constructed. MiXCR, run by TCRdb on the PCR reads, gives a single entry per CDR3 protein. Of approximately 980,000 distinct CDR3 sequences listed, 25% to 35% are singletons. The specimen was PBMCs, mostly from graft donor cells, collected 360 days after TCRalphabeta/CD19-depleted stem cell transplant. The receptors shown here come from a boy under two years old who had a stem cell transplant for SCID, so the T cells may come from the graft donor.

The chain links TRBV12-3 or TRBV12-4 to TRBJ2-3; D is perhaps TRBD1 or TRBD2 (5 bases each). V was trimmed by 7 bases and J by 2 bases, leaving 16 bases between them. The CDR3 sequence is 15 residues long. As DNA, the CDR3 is TGTGCCAGCACCCCATTTATGGGGGTCACAGATACGCAGTATTTT. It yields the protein CASTPFMGVTDTQYF.

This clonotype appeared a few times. CDR3: CASSHGGPRNEQFF. The CDR3 coding sequence is TGTGCCAGCAGTCACGGGGGGCCGCGGAATGAGCAGTTCTTC. V usage is TRBV3-1 and J usage is TRBJ2-1; D is possibly TRBD2 (7 bases). With 6 bases removed from V and 7 bases from J, the gap between germline ends came to 16 bases. The CDR3 totals 14 residues. Germline V gives CDR1 LGHDT, CDR2 YNNKEL (reference sequence).

CDR3 in DNA: TGCGCCAGCAGCTCCACCAAGACAGATACGCAGTATTTT. Encoded protein: CASSSTKTDTQYF. The rearrangement joins TRBV5-1 to TRBJ2-3; no clear D gene. The V end was cut by 3 bases, the J end by 3 bases, with 8 bases between. Per the germline V gene, CDR1 is SGHRS and CDR2 is YFSETQ. CDR3 length: 13 residues.

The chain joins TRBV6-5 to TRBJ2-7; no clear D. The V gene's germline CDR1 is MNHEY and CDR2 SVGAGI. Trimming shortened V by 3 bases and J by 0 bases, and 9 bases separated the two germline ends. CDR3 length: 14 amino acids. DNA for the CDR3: TGTGCCAGCAGTTATTCCGTAAACTCCTACGAGCAGTACTTC. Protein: CASSYSVNSYEQYF.

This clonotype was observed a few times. This CDR3 is CATSRGDGNSPLHF. DNA of the CDR3: TGTGCCACCAGCAGGGGAGACGGTAATTCACCCCTCCACTTT. The V gene is TRBV15, the J gene TRBJ1-6; D call uncertain. V was pared by 3 bases and J by 6 bases, with 9 bases between. The germline V gene encodes CDR1 LNHNV and CDR2 YYDKDF (reference sequence). This CDR3 region has 14 residues.

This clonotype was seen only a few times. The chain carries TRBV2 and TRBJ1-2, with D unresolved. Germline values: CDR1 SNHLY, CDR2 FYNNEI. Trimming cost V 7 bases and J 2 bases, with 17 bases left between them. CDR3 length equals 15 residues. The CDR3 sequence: CASIGLGYFNYGYTF. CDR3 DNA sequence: TGTGCCAGCATAGGGCTCGGCTATTTCAACTATGGCTACACCTTC.

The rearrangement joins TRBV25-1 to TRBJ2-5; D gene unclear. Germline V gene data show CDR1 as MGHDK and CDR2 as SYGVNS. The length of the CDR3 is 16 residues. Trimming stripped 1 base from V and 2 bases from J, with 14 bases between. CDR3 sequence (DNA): TGTGCCAGCAGTGAATTCGACGCTTTGTCTCAAGAGACCCAGTACTTC. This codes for CASSEFDALSQETQYF.

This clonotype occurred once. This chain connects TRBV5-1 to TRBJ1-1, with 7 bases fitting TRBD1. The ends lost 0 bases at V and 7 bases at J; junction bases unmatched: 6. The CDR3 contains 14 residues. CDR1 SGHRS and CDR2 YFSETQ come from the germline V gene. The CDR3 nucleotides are TGCGCCAGCAGCTTGGCGGGACAGACGTTTGAAGCTTTCTTT. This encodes CASSLAGQTFEAFF.

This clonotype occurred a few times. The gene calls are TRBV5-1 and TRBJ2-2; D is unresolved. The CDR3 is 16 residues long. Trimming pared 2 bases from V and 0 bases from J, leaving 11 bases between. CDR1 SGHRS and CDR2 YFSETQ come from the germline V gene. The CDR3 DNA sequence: TGCGCCAGCAGCTTCGCAAATATCGCGAACACCGGGGAGCTGTTTTTT. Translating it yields CASSFANIANTGELFF.

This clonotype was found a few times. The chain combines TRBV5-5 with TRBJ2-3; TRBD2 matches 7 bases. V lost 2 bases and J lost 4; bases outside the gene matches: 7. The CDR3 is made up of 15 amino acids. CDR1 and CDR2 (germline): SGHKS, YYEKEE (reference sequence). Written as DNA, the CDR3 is TGTGCCAGCAGCTTCGGACTAGTGGAACCAGATACGCAGTATTTT. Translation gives CASSFGLVEPDTQYF. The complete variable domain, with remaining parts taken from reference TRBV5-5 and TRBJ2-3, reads DAGVTQSPTHLIKTRGQQVTLRCSPISGHKSVSWYQQVLGQGPQFIFQYYEKEERGRGNFPDRFSARQFPNYSSELNVNALLLGDSALYLCASSFGLVEPDTQYFGPGTRLTVL.

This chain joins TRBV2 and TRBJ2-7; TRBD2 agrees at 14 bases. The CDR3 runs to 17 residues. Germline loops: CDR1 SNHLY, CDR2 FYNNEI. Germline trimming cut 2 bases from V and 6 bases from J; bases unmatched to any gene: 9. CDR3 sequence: CASSETQTGTSGGEQYF. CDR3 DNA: TGTGCCAGCAGTGAAACTCAAACCGGGACTAGCGGGGGCGAGCAGTACTTC.

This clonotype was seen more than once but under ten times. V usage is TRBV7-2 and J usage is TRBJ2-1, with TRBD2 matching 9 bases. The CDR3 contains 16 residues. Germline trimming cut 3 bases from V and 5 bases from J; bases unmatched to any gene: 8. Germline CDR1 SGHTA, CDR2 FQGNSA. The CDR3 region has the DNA TGTGCCAGCAGCTTGAAAGCGGGGGGCGGGGACAATGAGCAGTTCTTC. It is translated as CASSLKAGGGDNEQFF.

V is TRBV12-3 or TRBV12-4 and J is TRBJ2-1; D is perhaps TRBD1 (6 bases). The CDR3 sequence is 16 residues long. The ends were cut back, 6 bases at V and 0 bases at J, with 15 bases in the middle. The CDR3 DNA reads TGTGCCAGCAGATCGCAGGGGAGCAGCTCCTACAATGAGCAGTTCTTC. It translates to CASRSQGSSSYNEQFF.

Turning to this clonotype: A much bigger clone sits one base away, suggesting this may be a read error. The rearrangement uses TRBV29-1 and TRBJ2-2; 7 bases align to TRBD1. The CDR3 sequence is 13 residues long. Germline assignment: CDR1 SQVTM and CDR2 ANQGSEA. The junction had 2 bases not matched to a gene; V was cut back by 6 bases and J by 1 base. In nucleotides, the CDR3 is TGCAGCGTGAGGACAGGGAACACCGGGGAGCTGTTTTTT. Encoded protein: CSVRTGNTGELFF.

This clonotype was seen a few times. CDR3 protein: CASSPRDLRVNTEAFF. CDR3 nucleotides: TGTGCCAGCTCACCACGAGATTTACGGGTAAACACTGAAGCTTTCTTT. The chain couples TRBV18 to TRBJ1-1; no definite D call. Trimming shortened V by 1 base and J by 2 bases, and 14 bases separated the two germline ends. Germline CDR1 and CDR2: KGHSH and LQKENI. The CDR3 loop spans 16 amino acids.

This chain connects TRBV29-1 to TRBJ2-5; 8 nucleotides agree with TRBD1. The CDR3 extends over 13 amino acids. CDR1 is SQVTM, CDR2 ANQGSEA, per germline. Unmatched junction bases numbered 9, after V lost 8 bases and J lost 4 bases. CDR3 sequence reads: CSHRRGPRETQYF. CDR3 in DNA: TGCAGCCATCGCAGGGGGCCTCGAGAGACCCAGTACTTC.

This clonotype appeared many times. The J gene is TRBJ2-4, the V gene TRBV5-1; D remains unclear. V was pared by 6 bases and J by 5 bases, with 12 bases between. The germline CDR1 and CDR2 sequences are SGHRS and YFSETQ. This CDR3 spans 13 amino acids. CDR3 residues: CASTPSNQNIQYF. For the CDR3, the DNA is TGCGCCAGCACCCCTTCAAACCAAAACATTCAGTACTTC.

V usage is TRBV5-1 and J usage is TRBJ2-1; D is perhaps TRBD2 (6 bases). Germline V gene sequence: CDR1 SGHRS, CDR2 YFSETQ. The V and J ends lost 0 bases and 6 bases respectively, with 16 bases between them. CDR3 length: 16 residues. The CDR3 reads CASSLGAGTSGNEQFF. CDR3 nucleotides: TGCGCCAGCAGCTTGGGGGCCGGGACTTCCGGCAATGAGCAGTTCTTC.

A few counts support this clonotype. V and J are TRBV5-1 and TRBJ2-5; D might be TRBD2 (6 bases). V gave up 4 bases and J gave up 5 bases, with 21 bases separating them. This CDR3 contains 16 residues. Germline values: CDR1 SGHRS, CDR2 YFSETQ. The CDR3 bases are TGCGCCAGCAGCAGGATGACGGGAGTCAGAGGGGAGACCCAGTACTTC. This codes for CASSRMTGVRGETQYF.

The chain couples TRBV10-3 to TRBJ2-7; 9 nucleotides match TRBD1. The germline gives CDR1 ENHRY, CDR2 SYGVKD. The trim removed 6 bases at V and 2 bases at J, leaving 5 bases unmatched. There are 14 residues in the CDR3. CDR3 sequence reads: CAIRSGTGTYEQYF. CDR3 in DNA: TGTGCCATCAGGTCGGGGACAGGGACCTACGAGCAGTACTTC.

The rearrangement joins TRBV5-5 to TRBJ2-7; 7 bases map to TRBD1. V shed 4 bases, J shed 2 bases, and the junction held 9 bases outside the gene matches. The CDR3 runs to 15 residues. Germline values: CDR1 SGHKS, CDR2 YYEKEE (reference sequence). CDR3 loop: CASSPVDRVPYEQYF. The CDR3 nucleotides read TGTGCCAGCAGCCCCGTAGACAGGGTACCCTACGAGCAGTACTTC.

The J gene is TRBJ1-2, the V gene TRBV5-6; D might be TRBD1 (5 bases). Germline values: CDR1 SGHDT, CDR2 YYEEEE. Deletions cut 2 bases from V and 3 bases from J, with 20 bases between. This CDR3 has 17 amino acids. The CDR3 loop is CASSFRGSSTADYGYTF. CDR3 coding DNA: TGTGCCAGCAGCTTTCGGGGAAGTTCGACAGCGGACTATGGCTACACCTTC.

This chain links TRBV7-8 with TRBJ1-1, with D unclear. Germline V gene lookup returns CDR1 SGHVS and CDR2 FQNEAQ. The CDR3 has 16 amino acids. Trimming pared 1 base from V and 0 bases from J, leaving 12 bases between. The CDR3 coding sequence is TGTGCCAGCAGCTTAGGGCGTCAACAGATGAACACTGAAGCTTTCTTT. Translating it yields CASSLGRQQMNTEAFF.

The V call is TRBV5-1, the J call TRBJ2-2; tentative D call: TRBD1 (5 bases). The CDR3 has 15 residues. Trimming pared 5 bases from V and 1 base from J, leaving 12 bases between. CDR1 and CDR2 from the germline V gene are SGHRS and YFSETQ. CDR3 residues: CASRGLLKNTGELFF. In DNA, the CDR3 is TGCGCCAGCAGGGGGCTACTAAAGAACACCGGGGAGCTGTTTTTT.

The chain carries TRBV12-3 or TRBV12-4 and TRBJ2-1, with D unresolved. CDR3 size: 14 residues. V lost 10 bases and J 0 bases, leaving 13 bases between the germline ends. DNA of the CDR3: TGTGCCACCTTCGACGGCAGCTCCTACAATGAGCAGTTCTTC. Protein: CATFDGSSYNEQFF.

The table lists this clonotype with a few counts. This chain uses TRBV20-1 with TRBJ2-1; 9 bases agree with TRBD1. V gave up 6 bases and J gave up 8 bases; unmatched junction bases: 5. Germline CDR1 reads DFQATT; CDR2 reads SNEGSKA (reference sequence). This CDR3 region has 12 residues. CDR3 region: CSAEDRGDEQFF. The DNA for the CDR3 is TGCAGTGCAGAGGACAGGGGCGATGAGCAGTTCTTC.

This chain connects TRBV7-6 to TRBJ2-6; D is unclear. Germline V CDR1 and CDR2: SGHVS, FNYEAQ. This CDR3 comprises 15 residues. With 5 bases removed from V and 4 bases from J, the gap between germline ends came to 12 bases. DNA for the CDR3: TGTGCCAGCAGCCTACGATTTGCAGGGGCCAACGTCCTGACTTTC. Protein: CASSLRFAGANVLTF.